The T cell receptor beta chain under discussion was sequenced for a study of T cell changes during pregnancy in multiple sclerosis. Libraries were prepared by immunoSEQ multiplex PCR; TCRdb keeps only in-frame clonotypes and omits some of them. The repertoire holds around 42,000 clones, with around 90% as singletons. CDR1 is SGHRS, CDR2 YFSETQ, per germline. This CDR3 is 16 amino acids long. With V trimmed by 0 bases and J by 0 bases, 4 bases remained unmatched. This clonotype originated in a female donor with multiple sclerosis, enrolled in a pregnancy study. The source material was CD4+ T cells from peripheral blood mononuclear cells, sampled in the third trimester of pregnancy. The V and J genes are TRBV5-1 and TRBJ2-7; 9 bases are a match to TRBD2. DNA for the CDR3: TGCGCCAGCAGCTTGGTTAGCGGGAGTATCTCCTACGAGCAGTACTTC. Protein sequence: CASSLVSGSISYEQYF.